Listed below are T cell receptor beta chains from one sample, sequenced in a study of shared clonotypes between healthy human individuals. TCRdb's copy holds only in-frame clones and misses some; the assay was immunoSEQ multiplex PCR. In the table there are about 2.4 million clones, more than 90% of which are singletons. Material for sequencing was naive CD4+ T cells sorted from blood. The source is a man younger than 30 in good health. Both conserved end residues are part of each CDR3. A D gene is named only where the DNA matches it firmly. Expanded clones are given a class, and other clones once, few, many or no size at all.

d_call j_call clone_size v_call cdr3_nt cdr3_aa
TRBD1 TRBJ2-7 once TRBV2 TGTGCCAGCAGTGAATTCGGCTTGACAGGGGACAAGGGCGAGCAGTACTTC CASSEFGLTGDKGEQYF
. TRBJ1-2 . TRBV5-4 TGTGCCAGCAGCCCCGTGGGGCAAAACTATGGCTACACCTTC CASSPVGQNYGYTF
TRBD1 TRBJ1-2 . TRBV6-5 TGTGCCAGCAGTCGGGACAGAGCCTATGGCTACACCTTC CASSRDRAYGYTF
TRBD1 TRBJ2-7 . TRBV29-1 TGCAGCGTTGGCCAGGGGGCCCACGAGCAGTACTTC CSVGQGAHEQYF
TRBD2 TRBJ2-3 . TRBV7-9 TGTGCCAGCAGTCCTAGCGGGGTTCGCACAGATACGCAGTATTTT CASSPSGVRTDTQYF
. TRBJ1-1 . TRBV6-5 TGTGCCAGCAGTTACTATATTACTTCGAACACTGAAGCTTTCTTT CASSYYITSNTEAFF
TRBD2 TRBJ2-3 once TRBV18 TGTGCCAGCTCACCCCGACTAGCGGGGGGGATGGATACGCAGTATTTT CASSPRLAGGMDTQYF
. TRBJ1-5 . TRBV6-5 TGTGCCAGCAGTTACTCGAGGCAGGGTCATCAGCCCCAGCATTTT CASSYSRQGHQPQHF
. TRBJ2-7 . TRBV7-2 TGTGCCAGCAGCTTAGAGCAAAGGGAGAAGCAGTACTTC CASSLEQREKQYF
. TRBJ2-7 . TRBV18 TGTGCCAGCTCACCCTCAAGGGGGGGGAACGAGCAGTACTTC CASSPSRGGNEQYF
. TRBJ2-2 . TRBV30 TGTGCTATCCCACAGGGAGAAAGTGTCACCGGGGAGCTGTTTTTT CAIPQGESVTGELFF
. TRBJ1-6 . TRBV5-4 TGTGCCAGCAGCCCTGGCGCAGGCCTAGAAAATTCACCCCTCCACTTT CASSPGAGLENSPLHF
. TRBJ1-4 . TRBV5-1 TGCGCCAGCAGCCCGGACAGAAATGAAAAACTGTTTTTT CASSPDRNEKLFF
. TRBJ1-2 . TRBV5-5 TGTGCCAGCAGCTTGGACGCAGCGAACTATGGCTACACCTTC CASSLDAANYGYTF
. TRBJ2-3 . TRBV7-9 TGTGCCAGCAGCTTAGCTCTGGACACAGATACGCAGTATTTT CASSLALDTDTQYF
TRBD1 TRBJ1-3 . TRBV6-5 TGTGCCAGCAGTCAGGGGGCTGGTGGAAACACCATATATTTT CASSQGAGGNTIYF
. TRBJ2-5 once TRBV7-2 TGTGCCAGCAGCCCCCCCCCTGGACAAGAGACCCAGTACTTC CASSPPPGQETQYF
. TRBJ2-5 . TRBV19 TGTGCCAGTAGTATAGTCATACAAGAGACCCAGTACTTC CASSIVIQETQYF
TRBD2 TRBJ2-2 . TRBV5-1 TGCGCCAGCAGCGCCCGACTAGCGGGAGGGCTGAGCACCGGGGAGCTGTTTTTT CASSARLAGGLSTGELFF
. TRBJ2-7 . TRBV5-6 TGTGCCAGCAGCCAGCCGGGAGTCTGGGGGGTATACGAGCAGTACTTC CASSQPGVWGVYEQYF
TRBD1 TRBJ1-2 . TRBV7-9 TGTGCCAGCAGCTTAGCCGTCGGACAGGGGACGAACGGCTACACCTTC CASSLAVGQGTNGYTF
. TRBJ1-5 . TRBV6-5 TGTGCCAGCAGTTCCCAGGAACCTCGCAATCAGCCCCAGCATTTT CASSSQEPRNQPQHF
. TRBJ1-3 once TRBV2 TGTGCCACCCGACAGAGCTTTCTTGGAAACACCATATATTTT CATRQSFLGNTIYF
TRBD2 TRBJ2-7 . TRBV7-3 TGTGCCAGCAGCTCAACTAGCGGCCCCTTTGAGCAGTACTTC CASSSTSGPFEQYF
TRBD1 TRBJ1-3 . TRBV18 TGTGCCAGCTCACCACCGAATCCCCGGGACAGGGGAGCGGGAAACACCATATATTTT CASSPPNPRDRGAGNTIYF
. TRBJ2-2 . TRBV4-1 TGCGCCAGCAGCCAAGCTCTAGGACTCAACACCGGGGAGCTGTTTTTT CASSQALGLNTGELFF
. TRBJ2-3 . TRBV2 TGTGCCTTACATAGGTTCCGTACCGATACGCAGTATTTT CALHRFRTDTQYF
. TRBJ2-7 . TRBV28 TGTGCCAGCAGTTTCAGATCAGGGGATCCCTACTACGAGCAGTACTTC CASSFRSGDPYYEQYF
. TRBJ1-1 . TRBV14 TGTGCCAGCAGCCAAGGGGATGGGAACACTGAAGCTTTCTTT CASSQGDGNTEAFF
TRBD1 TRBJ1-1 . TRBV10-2 TGCGCCAGCAGTGAGGAAATGAGGACAGGGTTGGACACTGAAGCTTTCTTT CASSEEMRTGLDTEAFF
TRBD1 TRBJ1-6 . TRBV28 TGTGCCAGCAGTTTATTCCCAGGGGGTGACTCCTATAATTCACCCCTCCACTTT CASSLFPGGDSYNSPLHF
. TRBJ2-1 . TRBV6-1 TGTGCCAGCGTTTCGGGAGTCCCGGGGAATGAGCAGTTCTTC CASVSGVPGNEQFF
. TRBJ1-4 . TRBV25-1 TGTGCCAGCAGTAGGACGGGTAATGAAAAACTGTTTTTT CASSRTGNEKLFF
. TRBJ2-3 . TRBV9 TGTGCCAGCAGCGTAGGTCCCGGGGCAGATACGCAGTATTTT CASSVGPGADTQYF
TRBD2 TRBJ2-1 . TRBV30 TGTGCCTGGAGTAGGACTAGCCGCCTTTACAATGAGCAGTTCTTC CAWSRTSRLYNEQFF
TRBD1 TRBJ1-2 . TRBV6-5 TGTGCCAGCAGTTACGGGACAGGGGTCGGTAACTATGGCTACACCTTC CASSYGTGVGNYGYTF
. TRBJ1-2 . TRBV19 TGTGCCAGTTCCGACAGGCTCTATGGCTACACCTTC CASSDRLYGYTF
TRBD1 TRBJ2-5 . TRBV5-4 TGTGCCAGCAGTGTAGGGTTGACAGGGCAGGAGACCCAGTACTTC CASSVGLTGQETQYF
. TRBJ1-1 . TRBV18 TGTGCCACCGAAGCAACAGGGAACACTGAAGCTTTCTTT CATEATGNTEAFF
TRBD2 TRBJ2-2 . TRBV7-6 TGTGCCAGCAAACCCGGGACTAGCTTTACCGGGGAGCTGTTTTTT CASKPGTSFTGELFF
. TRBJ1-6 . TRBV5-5 TGTGCCAGCAGCGTACAGGGTTATTCACCCCTCCACTTT CASSVQGYSPLHF
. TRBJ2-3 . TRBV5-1 TGCGCCAGCAGCTTGGGGGTTTCTCCTAGCACAGATACGCAGTATTTT CASSLGVSPSTDTQYF
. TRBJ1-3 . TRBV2 TGTGCCAGCAGTGAAGGGACAGTCTCTGGAAACACCATATATTTT CASSEGTVSGNTIYF
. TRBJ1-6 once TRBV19 TGTGCCAGTAGTATGTCAGCCACGAGTGTGCATAATTCACCCCTCCACTTT CASSMSATSVHNSPLHF
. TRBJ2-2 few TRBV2 TGTGCCAGCAGTGAAGGGCTCGGGGAGCTGTTTTTT CASSEGLGELFF